A single sample gave rise to the 13 T cell receptor beta chains below, sequenced in a study of blood T cell repertoires in COVID-19. Sequencing was performed with immunoSEQ multiplex PCR; in TCRdb, only in-frame clones are kept and a portion is missing. The profile shows 200,000 to 250,000 clones, 80% to 90% of them singletons. Sequencing was carried out using peripheral blood. These TCRs come from a man aged 25-45 years who had recovered from COVID-19.

The chain uses TRBV10-1 and TRBJ2-2; D might be TRBD2 (5 bases). CDR1 is WNHNN and CDR2 is SYGVQD in the germline V gene (reference sequence). V was pared by 6 bases and J by 5 bases, with 16 bases between. The CDR3 consists of 15 residues. The CDR3 DNA reads TGCGCCAGCAGGGCCACTAGTCAAGTGACCGGGGAGCTGTTTTTT. It specifies CASRATSQVTGELFF.

The chain recombines TRBV19 with TRBJ1-1, with D perhaps TRBD1 (5 bases). CDR3 length: 14 amino acids. Looked up from germline, CDR1 is LNHDA and CDR2 is SQIVND (reference sequence). Trimming pared 3 bases from V and 3 bases from J, leaving 11 bases between. CDR3 region: CASSIQGADTEAFF. CDR3 coding DNA: TGTGCCAGTAGTATTCAGGGCGCCGACACTGAAGCTTTCTTT.

The gene calls are TRBV6-5 and TRBJ2-2; 8 nucleotides align to TRBD1. With V trimmed by 7 bases and J by 4 bases, 5 bases remained unmatched. The CDR3 totals 14 residues. Germline lookup yields CDR1 MNHEY and CDR2 SVGAGI. DNA for the CDR3: TGTGCCAGCAACCTAGACAGGGGCACCGGGGAGCTGTTTTTT. It specifies CASNLDRGTGELFF.

The V and J genes are TRBV11-3 and TRBJ1-3; D is ambiguous. The germline gives CDR1 SGHNT, CDR2 YENEEA. CDR3 size: 13 residues. The V end lost 5 bases, the J end lost 7 bases, and 12 bases lay between the germline ends. CDR3 amino acids: CASSTGGRNTIYF. CDR3 DNA: TGTGCCAGCAGCACCGGTGGGAGGAACACCATATATTTT.

The chain joins TRBV7-8 to TRBJ1-5; 8 positions agree with TRBD1. V lost 5 bases to trimming and J lost 1 base; unmatched junction nucleotides: 4. Germline values: CDR1 SGHVS, CDR2 FQNEAQ. The CDR3 totals 15 residues. CDR3 amino acids: CASSIDRGSNQPQHF. In DNA form, the CDR3 reads TGTGCCAGCAGCATAGACAGGGGAAGCAATCAGCCCCAGCATTTT.

This chain uses TRBV24-1 with TRBJ2-3; no clear D gene. The CDR3 consists of 13 residues. V lost 7 bases to trimming and J lost 3 bases, with 10 bases between them. Germline lookup yields CDR1 KGHDR and CDR2 SFDVKD. The CDR3 sequence: CATRNSPTDTQYF. The CDR3 DNA reads as TGTGCCACCAGGAACAGCCCAACAGATACGCAGTATTTT.

This clone occurred a few times. The chain employs TRBV19 and TRBJ1-2; TRBD1 matches 9 bases. The V and J ends lost 4 bases and 5 bases, in that order; junction bases with no gene match: 11. The germline CDR1 and CDR2 sequences are LNHDA and SQIVND (reference sequence). This CDR3 is built from 16 residues. The CDR3, as DNA: TGTGCCAGTAGTAGGCCGGGACAGGGAGACATTTATGGCTACACCTTC. Translating gives CASSRPGQGDIYGYTF.

A single count supports this clone. This rearrangement joins TRBV7-6 to TRBJ2-7; TRBD2 is a possible D gene (5 bases). This CDR3 comprises 13 residues. The germline gives CDR1 SGHVS, CDR2 FNYEAQ. V lost 5 bases, J lost 0 bases, and 8 bases lay in between. CDR3 protein: CASSAGNSYEQYF. The CDR3, as DNA: TGTGCCAGCAGCGCCGGGAACTCCTACGAGCAGTACTTC.

V usage is TRBV4-1 and J usage is TRBJ1-1, with unresolved D. Germline lookup yields CDR1 MGHRA and CDR2 YSYEKL. Trimming removed 0 bases from V and 5 bases from J, with 10 bases in between. This CDR3 contains 14 residues. CDR3 nucleotide sequence: TGCGCCAGCAGCCAAGATCTGGGGAGGACTGAAGCTTTCTTT. This encodes CASSQDLGRTEAFF.

The rearrangement uses TRBV15 and TRBJ1-2; possibly TRBD1 for D (6 bases). V was cut by 0 bases and J by 8 bases, with 22 bases left in between. In germline, CDR1 is LNHNV, CDR2 YYDKDF (reference sequence). This CDR3 region has 17 residues. The CDR3 spells CATSRDAPRGTLWGYTF. CDR3 nucleotide sequence: TGTGCCACCAGCAGAGATGCTCCTAGGGGGACCCTTTGGGGCTACACCTTC.

This chain uses TRBV7-2 with TRBJ1-1; D is undetermined. Germline CDR1 reads SGHTA; CDR2 reads FQGNSA. Trimming left V 3 bases short and J 3 bases short, with 8 bases between. CDR3 length: 13 residues. CDR3 sequence reads: CASSFSLDTEAFF. The CDR3 DNA sequence: TGTGCCAGCAGCTTCTCACTGGACACTGAAGCTTTCTTT.

The chain joins TRBV5-6 to TRBJ1-2, with TRBD1 matching 7 bases. This CDR3 is built from 15 residues. CDR1 and CDR2 from the germline V gene are SGHDT and YYEEEE. V lost 0 bases, J lost 8 bases, and 10 bases stayed unmatched. The CDR3 region is CASSLGPWDRVGYTF. CDR3 DNA: TGTGCCAGCAGCTTGGGTCCGTGGGACAGAGTCGGCTACACCTTC.

This chain joins TRBV25-1 and TRBJ2-7, with D perhaps matching TRBD1 (6 bases). This CDR3 spans 14 amino acids. Trimming left V 10 bases short and J 0 bases short, with 16 bases between. The germline V gene encodes CDR1 MGHDK and CDR2 SYGVNS. CDR3 in DNA: TGTGCCACTACAGACAGGCTAAGCTCCTACGAGCAGTACTTC. Encoded protein: CATTDRLSSYEQYF.